This T cell receptor (beta chain) was sequenced in a study of blood T cell repertoires in COVID-19. As handled by the study authors: Reference gene primers were amplified, and this amplification served to estimate nucleated cell counts. Produced via immunoSEQ multiplex PCR; TCRdb's table is partial and in-frame only. V and J calls plus clone size are reproduced from that table; the DNA served to infer D and trimming. The profile shows about 120,000 clones, approximately 85% of them singletons. The CDR3 has 15 amino acids. The germline V and J ends were trimmed by 5 bases and 7 bases, with 18 bases remaining between them. CDR1 is SGHTA, CDR2 FQGNSA, per germline.

V is TRBV7-2 and J is TRBJ2-4; D perhaps matches TRBD2 (6 bases). This clonotype was obtained from a man at least 80 years old with acute or convalescent COVID-19. The material sequenced was peripheral blood. The chain's CDR3 is CASSGQSGTSNIQYF. The DNA for the CDR3 is TGTGCCAGCAGCGGACAATCGGGGACTTCGAACATTCAGTACTTC. Variable domain in full (rest from reference TRBV7-2 and TRBJ2-4): GAGVSQSPSNKVTEKGKDVELRCDPISGHTALYWYRQSLGQGLEFLIYFQGNSAPDKSGLPSDRFSAERTGGSVSTLTIQRTQQEDSAVYLCASSGQSGTSNIQYFGAGTRLSVL.